These 23 T cell receptor beta chains came from one sample sequenced in a study of shared T cell receptors in the human thymus. The assay was immunoSEQ multiplex PCR, and TCRdb's table has in-frame clones only and misses some. The table includes about 610,000 clones, roughly 90% detected once. Separately, the same data were catalogued under a study of human thymus T cells.

Source material: thymocytes. The source of these receptors is a boy under two years old with a congenital heart defect.

This clone was detected only once. The rearrangement uses TRBV6-1 and TRBJ2-1, with D perhaps TRBD2 (5 bases). Trimming pared 7 bases from V and 6 bases from J, leaving 16 bases between. From germline, CDR1 is MNHNS and CDR2 SASEGT. This CDR3 is 14 amino acids long. CDR3 nucleotides: TGTGCCAGCAACCACTCCGGACTGCCCAATGAGCAGTTCTTC. This codes for CASNHSGLPNEQFF.

V usage is TRBV15 and J usage is TRBJ2-7, with D perhaps TRBD2 (5 bases). Trimming took 1 base from V and 0 from J, leaving 10 bases between them. The CDR3 runs to 15 residues. Per germline, CDR1 LNHNV and CDR2 YYDKDF (reference sequence). CDR3 DNA: TGTGCCACCAGCAGAGGAAGTAGCGACTCCTACGAGCAGTACTTC. It encodes CATSRGSSDSYEQYF.

This sequence joins TRBV29-1 and TRBJ2-1; TRBD1 agrees at 9 bases. The length of the CDR3 is 11 residues. The junction had 2 bases not matched to a gene; V was cut back by 7 bases and J by 7 bases. Germline CDR1 is SQVTM and CDR2 is ANQGSEA. The CDR3, as DNA: TGCAGCGCAGACAGGGGGAATGAGCAGTTCTTC. Protein sequence: CSADRGNEQFF.

This clone was counted once. This chain links TRBV27 with TRBJ2-5; D ambiguous. Trimming removed 5 bases from V and 2 bases from J, with 12 bases in between. CDR3 length: 14 amino acids. Germline lookup yields CDR1 MNHEY and CDR2 SMNVEV (reference sequence). The CDR3 sequence: CASSPRPIQETQYF. Written as DNA, the CDR3 is TGTGCCAGCAGTCCTAGACCAATTCAAGAGACCCAGTACTTC.

This clone was seen a handful of times. This chain joins TRBV5-5 and TRBJ1-1, with TRBD1 identical over 8 bases. The CDR3 spans 15 residues. The germline CDR1 and CDR2 sequences are SGHKS and YYEKEE (reference sequence). V gave up 0 bases and J gave up 6 bases; unmatched junction bases: 7. This chain's CDR3 is CASSLAGRGPPEAFF. CDR3 DNA: TGTGCCAGCAGCTTGGCTGGCAGGGGGCCACCTGAAGCTTTCTTT.

This rearrangement joins TRBV5-1 to TRBJ2-3; 14 bases are shared with TRBD2. The germline V gene has CDR1 SGHRS and CDR2 YFSETQ. V shed 0 bases, J shed 4 bases, and the junction held 10 bases outside the gene matches. The CDR3 totals 19 residues. CDR3 DNA sequence: TGCGCCAGCAGCTTGGGGGGAACCGGGACTAGCGGGGGACCAGATACGCAGTATTTT. Protein: CASSLGGTGTSGGPDTQYF.

The chain links TRBV7-9 to TRBJ2-7, with no clear D. Looked up from germline, CDR1 is SEHNR and CDR2 is FQNEAQ (reference sequence). The CDR3 spans 13 residues. V lost 4 bases and J 0 bases, leaving 7 bases between the germline ends. The CDR3 region has the DNA TGTGCCAGCAGCTGCAAGAGCTCCTACGAGCAGTACTTC. It specifies CASSCKSSYEQYF.

The V call is TRBV30, the J call TRBJ1-2, with 9 bases identical to TRBD1. Germline V gene sequence: CDR1 GTSNPN, CDR2 SVGIG (reference sequence). The CDR3 is 13 amino acids. V lost 3 bases to trimming and J lost 4 bases; unmatched junction nucleotides: 3. Here the CDR3 DNA reads TGTGCCTGGAGGGACAGGGGCTGCTATGGCTACACCTTC. Its translation is CAWRDRGCYGYTF.

The rearrangement uses TRBV14 and TRBJ2-7; possibly TRBD1 for D (5 bases). From germline, CDR1 is SGHDN and CDR2 FVKESK. The CDR3 has 15 residues. V was pared by 1 base and J by 7 bases, with 17 bases between. This CDR3 is CASSQVRGPPNEQYF. The CDR3 DNA sequence: TGTGCCAGCAGCCAAGTTAGGGGCCCTCCAAATGAGCAGTACTTC.

The chain employs TRBV7-8 and TRBJ2-7; 10 bases are shared with TRBD1. The CDR3 is 16 residues long. The V gene end was trimmed by 8 bases and the J gene end by 2 bases; junction bases not matched to a gene: 12. Germline V lookup: CDR1 SGHVS, CDR2 FQNEAQ. CDR3 protein: CASLGDGTGDPYEQYF. The CDR3 nucleotides are TGTGCCAGCTTAGGGGACGGGACAGGGGACCCCTACGAGCAGTACTTC.

This clone was picked up one time. J is TRBJ2-7 and V is TRBV7-2; TRBD2 matches at 14 bases. The CDR3 sequence is 16 residues long. CDR1 and CDR2 from the germline V gene are SGHTA and FQGNSA. V shed 3 bases, J shed 5 bases, and the junction held 6 bases outside the gene matches. Here the CDR3 reads CASSFRLAGGPHEQYF. Written as DNA, the CDR3 is TGTGCCAGCAGCTTCCGACTAGCGGGAGGGCCCCACGAGCAGTACTTC.

This chain joins TRBV7-9 and TRBJ1-2; a weak D match, TRBD1 (6 bases). V lost 5 bases and J 8 bases, leaving 30 bases between the germline ends. In germline, CDR1 is SEHNR, CDR2 FQNEAQ (reference sequence). This CDR3 is 18 amino acids long. The CDR3 DNA reads as TGTGCCAGCAGCCCCGTGGTGGGGGGGGGCATAAATACTTGGGGCTACACCTTC. It encodes CASSPVVGGGINTWGYTF.

The V gene is TRBV6-1, the J gene TRBJ2-2; the match to TRBD2 covers 7 bases. CDR1 is MNHNS, CDR2 SASEGT, per germline. The CDR3 spans 12 residues. J was trimmed by 8 bases and V by 11 bases; bases with no gene match: 8. CDR3 bases: TGTGCCGTCAACCGGGGGGTGGGGGAGCTGTTTTTT. As protein: CAVNRGVGELFF.

This rearrangement joins TRBV4-2 to TRBJ2-3; D call uncertain. Per the germline V gene, CDR1 is LGHNA and CDR2 is YNFKEQ. V lost 0 bases and J 5 bases, leaving 12 bases between the germline ends. The CDR3 is made up of 15 amino acids. CDR3 in amino acids: CASSQDINHGDTQYF. In nucleotides, the CDR3 is TGTGCCAGCAGCCAAGATATAAACCACGGAGATACGCAGTATTTT.

This sequence joins TRBV27 and TRBJ2-7; the D gene is possibly TRBD1 (6 bases). Germline V lookup: CDR1 MNHEY, CDR2 SMNVEV (reference sequence). The CDR3 consists of 14 residues. V lost 2 bases and J lost 7, with 15 bases in between. CDR3 loop: CASSLHSGTQEQYF. DNA for the CDR3: TGTGCCAGCAGTTTACACTCCGGGACACAAGAGCAGTACTTC.

This clone turned up a few times. The germline gene is not matched at one end of the junction; a read error may be the cause. The chain has TRBV28 and TRBJ1-5, with D perhaps matching TRBD1 (5 bases). Germline V gene lookup returns CDR1 MDHEN and CDR2 SYDVKM. The CDR3 spans 19 residues. In DNA, the CDR3 is TGTGCCAGCAGCTTATCTCCGGCAGGGAGGATCTATAGCAATCAGCCCCAGCATTTT. As protein: CASSLSPAGRIYSNQPQHF. Full variable domain (missing parts from reference TRBV28 and TRBJ1-5): DVKVTQSSRYLVKRTGEKVFLECVQDMDHENMFWYRQDPGLGLRLIYFSYDVKMKEKGDIPEGYSVSREKKERFSLILESASTNQTSMYLCASSLSPAGRIYSNQPQHFGDGTRLSIL.

V usage is TRBV2 and J usage is TRBJ2-7, with D tentatively TRBD1 (6 bases). Germline V gene sequence: CDR1 SNHLY, CDR2 FYNNEI. CDR3 length: 13 residues. V was shortened by 7 bases and J by 5 bases, with 15 bases between the two germline ends. CDR3 coding DNA: TGTGCCAGCACTCAGGGGAGCAGGGACGAGCAGTACTTC. Its translation is CASTQGSRDEQYF.

V is TRBV9 and J is TRBJ2-1, with TRBD2 identical over 10 bases. The CDR3 spans 16 residues. Germline assignment: CDR1 SGDLS and CDR2 YYNGEE. V dropped 4 bases and J dropped 5; count of bases not matched to a gene: 9. CDR3 loop: CASSSRTSGINNEQFF. For the CDR3, the DNA is TGTGCCAGCAGCTCCCGAACTAGCGGGATCAACAATGAGCAGTTCTTC.

V and J are TRBV18 and TRBJ1-4; D remains ambiguous. V gave up 4 bases and J gave up 0 bases, with 6 bases separating them. CDR1 is KGHSH and CDR2 is LQKENI in the germline V gene. This CDR3 has 14 amino acids. The CDR3 DNA reads TGTGCCAGCTCACGACTAGCAACTAATGAAAAACTGTTTTTT. Translated: CASSRLATNEKLFF.

V gene TRBV7-8 combines with J gene TRBJ1-4; 8 bases agree with TRBD1. The germline CDR1 and CDR2 sequences are SGHVS and FQNEAQ. CDR3 length: 16 amino acids. The V and J ends lost 8 bases and 5 bases, in that order; junction bases with no gene match: 13. In DNA form, the CDR3 reads TGTGCCAGCGGGATAAATGCCGGGACAGGCAATGAAAAACTGTTTTTT. Its protein is CASGINAGTGNEKLFF.

The V and J genes are TRBV27 and TRBJ2-3; the D gene is possibly TRBD1 (6 bases). The CDR3 has 17 amino acids. V shed 6 bases and J shed 5 bases, with 24 bases lying between them. From germline, CDR1 is MNHEY and CDR2 SMNVEV (reference sequence). CDR3 nucleotides: TGTGCCAGCAGCGCCCTTGGACAGATCCACCCCGGAGATACGCAGTATTTT. Translating gives CASSALGQIHPGDTQYF.

The rearrangement links TRBV15 to TRBJ2-1, with TRBD2 identical over 16 bases. Losses at the gene ends were 3 bases for V and 6 bases for J; bases not matched to a gene: 11. The length of the CDR3 is 19 residues. Germline V lookup: CDR1 LNHNV, CDR2 YYDKDF (reference sequence). The CDR3 loop is CATSSLSGLAGGDPNEQFF. For the CDR3, the DNA is TGTGCCACCAGCAGTCTATCGGGACTAGCGGGAGGGGACCCCAATGAGCAGTTCTTC.

V gene TRBV4-1 combines with J gene TRBJ2-5; 9 positions agree with TRBD2. This CDR3 comprises 16 residues. Unmatched junction bases numbered 10, after V lost 3 bases and J lost 5 bases. CDR1 is MGHRA and CDR2 is YSYEKL in the germline V gene. The CDR3 sequence: CASSQGALAGLETQYF. CDR3 bases: TGCGCCAGCAGCCAGGGGGCTCTAGCGGGGCTGGAGACCCAGTACTTC.